This record looks at one T cell receptor (beta chain) sequence and its context. Which antigen it targets is not known. No qualities accompany the bases; no much larger clone lies one base away. The sample was run on an Illumina NovaSeq 6000. Using 5'RACE with constant-segment primers, TCRalpha and TCRbeta cDNA libraries were constructed, with sample barcodes and unique molecular identifiers added in the process. Trizol reagent was used to extract RNA from every sample. Amplification of the libraries took two PCR steps, and the second step added a second sample barcode plus Illumina TruSeq adapters. The libraries were sequenced on an Illumina NovaSeq using 2 x 150 bp paired-end reads. In the authors' own workflow: Reads were demultiplexed and collapsed into UMI-guided consensus sequences with migec v1.2.7. With mixcr v2.1.11, UMI consensuses were aligned to TRA and TRB V and J templates and assembled into clonotypes. A clonotype was counted as expanded or contracted only if both edgeR and NoisET called the change significant, with noise models trained on biological replicates. edgeR calls used a false discovery rate-adjusted p below 0.01 and a log2 fold-change threshold of 1. As an exploratory analysis of dynamics, PCA with hierarchical clustering was applied to max-normalized trajectories of the 1000 most abundant clonotypes. Separately sequenced CD4+ and CD8+ repertoires were used to assign a CD4 or CD8 phenotype to each responding clone. The public reads were reanalyzed by TCRdb: fastp trimming at Q25, MiXCR alignment, in-frame beta chains only. Every distinct CDR3 protein forms one entry, paired with its most common genes and DNA. Here the V and J calls rest on TCRdb's processing, not on the authors' analysis. The sample table holds 250,000 to 350,000 distinct CDR3 sequences, of which approximately 20% were seen once. The biggest ten clones account for roughly 21% of the sample.

This record belongs to a study of T-cell memory formation after mild COVID-19 (dated by TCRdb to about 2021). At the level of the whole study: TCR sequence clusters from the two donors were largely donor specific. T-cell clones expanding and contracting after mild COVID-19 in two donors were tracked by longitudinal TCRalpha and TCRbeta repertoire sequencing. Two young, previously healthy adult volunteers made up the cohort, one male and one female. Results the study describes overall, beyond this receptor: Clones contracting from day 15 to 85 had balanced CD4/CD8 phenotypes, while a second wave expanding from day 15 to 37 was biased towards CD4+. Contracting CD4+ clones were found mainly in CM and EM memory subsets, while CD8+ clones were enriched in EMRA. The study covered only two mild cases, and larger cohorts including severe cases with pre-infection samples were considered necessary. The second-wave clones that peaked on day 37 were not confirmed to be SARS-CoV-2 specific. The detection of some responding clones in pre-infection memory suggests that pre-existing cross-reactive memory T cells joined the SARS-CoV-2 response.

The CDR3 runs 15 amino acids, cysteine and phenylalanine included. Only the CDR3 part of the read is kept: 45 bases, read in frame from the first base. The CDR1 and CDR2 encoded by the germline V gene are SGHTA and FQGNSA. V is pruned by 5 bases and J by 4 bases, leaving 7 bases of the junction without a gene match. Ficoll-Paque density gradient centrifugation was used to isolate PBMCs. The chain was built from TRBV7-2 and TRBJ1-1, with 10 bases aligning to TRBD1. The receptor was derived from a young man who had mild COVID-19 (a few samples of this study predate the infection). The sample titles of this study are shuffled in the database, so cell type and time point are left out; the donor was told from shared clones. The sequenced sample was PBMCs or a T cell subset sorted from them (not recorded which). The CDR3 sequence is CASSPRTGGFTEAFF. The DNA sequence follows: TGTGCCAGCAGCCCCCGGACAGGGGGTTTCACTGAAGCTTTCTTT.